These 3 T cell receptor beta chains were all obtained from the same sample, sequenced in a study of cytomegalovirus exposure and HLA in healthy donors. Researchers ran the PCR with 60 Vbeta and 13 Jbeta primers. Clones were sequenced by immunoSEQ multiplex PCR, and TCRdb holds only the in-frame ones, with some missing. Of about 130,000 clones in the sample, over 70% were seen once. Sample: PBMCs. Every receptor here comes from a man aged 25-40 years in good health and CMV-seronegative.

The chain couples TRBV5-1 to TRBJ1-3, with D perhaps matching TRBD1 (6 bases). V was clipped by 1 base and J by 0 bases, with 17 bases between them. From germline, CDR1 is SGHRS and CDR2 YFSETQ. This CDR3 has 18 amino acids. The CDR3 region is CASSLWPTTGSSGNTIYF. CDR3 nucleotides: TGCGCCAGCAGCTTGTGGCCAACGACAGGCAGCTCTGGAAACACCATATATTTT. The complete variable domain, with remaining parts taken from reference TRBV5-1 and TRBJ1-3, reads KAGVTQTPRYLIKTRGQQVTLSCSPISGHRSVSWYQQTPGQGLQFLFEYFSETQRNKGNFPGRFSGRQFSNSRSEMNVSTLELGDSALYLCASSLWPTTGSSGNTIYFGEGSWLTVV.

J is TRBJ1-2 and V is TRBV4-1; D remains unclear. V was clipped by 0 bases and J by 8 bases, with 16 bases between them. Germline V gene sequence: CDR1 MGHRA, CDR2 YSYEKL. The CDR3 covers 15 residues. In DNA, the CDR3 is TGCGCCAGCAGCCAAGATTGGCAGGTGTCGTTAGGCTACACCTTC. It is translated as CASSQDWQVSLGYTF.

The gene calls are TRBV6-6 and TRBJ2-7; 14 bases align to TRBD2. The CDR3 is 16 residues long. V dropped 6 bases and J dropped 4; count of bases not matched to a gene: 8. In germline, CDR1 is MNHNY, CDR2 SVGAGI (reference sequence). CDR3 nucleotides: TGTGCCAGCAGGGGGACTAGCGGGAGTGGCGCGTACGAGCAGTACTTC. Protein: CASRGTSGSGAYEQYF.